The clone carrying this T cell receptor (beta chain) was seen a single time. What it binds is not known. At one end the junction does not follow the germline gene, possibly because of a read error. The sample belongs to a study of molecular identifiers for immune sequencing clone quantification. The wider study: Replicate RNA came from about 20,000 or 100,000 naive CD8 cells and was split five ways, and four parts were sequenced. Study results and caveats: Over 99% of effector molecules, but under 1% in naive cells, were held by clones with more than 20 RNA copies.

TCR libraries were built in bulk with a published protocol and specific TCR primers. Each CDR3 protein is one row after TCRdb ran MiXCR on the PCR reads. The sample consists of 97,000 or so distinct CDR3 sequences, 24% of them appearing once. The V gene's germline CDR1 is SGHNT and CDR2 YENEEA. The length of the CDR3 is 19 residues. This chain connects TRBV11-3 to TRBJ2-2, with 13 bases aligning to TRBD2. This clonotype was obtained from a human donor in good health. Some libraries in this study had Jurkat cell RNA spiked in. The sequenced sample was naive CD8+ T cells from blood, with Jurkat cell RNA spiked in. Stated subset: FACS-sorted CD8+CD4-CCR7+CD45RA+ naive T cells. The CDR3, as DNA: TGTGCCAGCAGCCCCCGACTAGCGGGGGGCCTCCCAGGCACCGGGGAGCTGGTTTTT. Its translation is CASSPRLAGGLPGTGELVF.